The 18 T cell receptor beta chains reported below all come from one sample, sequenced in a study of persistence of HIV-infected CD4 T cells. Cells were stimulated nonspecifically with anti-CD3/anti-CD28 magnetic beads. Sorting of responding CD4+ T cells relied on upregulated CD40 ligand together with CD69. These receptors have no identified antigens. The libraries were made with immunoSEQ version 4 in survey mode. Data came from immunoSEQ multiplex PCR; TCRdb stores just in-frame clones and leaves some out. This table has 35,000 to 55,000 clones, roughly 90% appearing once. The sample consisted of CD4+ T cells sorted from PBMCs after roughly 18-hour stimulation, taken from a patient who received antiretroviral therapy. The source is an adult woman with HIV who was CMV-seropositive.

In this sample, this clone turned up once. V usage is TRBV5-1 and J usage is TRBJ2-2, with 12 nucleotides matching TRBD2. The V segment lost 1 base and the J segment 4 bases; nucleotides outside the gene matches: 2. CDR1 SGHRS and CDR2 YFSETQ come from the germline V gene. The CDR3 runs 16 residues. This CDR3 reads CASSLILAGGTGELFF. CDR3 nucleotide sequence: TGCGCCAGCAGCTTGATACTAGCGGGGGGCACCGGGGAGCTGTTTTTT.

The chain carries TRBV9 and TRBJ1-4, with a possible D match to TRBD1 (5 bases). The V gene lost 0 bases and the J gene lost 8 bases, with 11 bases spanning the gap. CDR1 and CDR2 from the germline V gene are SGDLS and YYNGEE. The CDR3 runs 14 residues. CDR3 nucleotides: TGTGCCAGCAGCGTAGACCCCAAGGGGGAAAAACTGTTTTTT. This sequence encodes CASSVDPKGEKLFF.

The rearrangement uses TRBV23-1 and TRBJ2-2; the D is unclear. TRBV23-1 falls under the ORF class, with uncertain function. V was shortened by 7 bases and J by 6 bases, with 12 bases between the two germline ends. This CDR3 contains 13 residues. The CDR3 protein is CASTHWRPGELFF. Written as DNA, the CDR3 is TGCGCCAGCACCCACTGGCGGCCCGGGGAGCTGTTTTTT.

Note on this clone: Different DNA sequences within this sample yield the same CDR3. The chain has TRBV6-1 and TRBJ2-3; D gene ambiguous. CDR1 and CDR2 from the germline V gene are MNHNS and SASEGT. Between the trimmed V and J ends, which lost 1 base and 3 bases, there was a span of 8 bases. The CDR3 runs 14 residues. CDR3 sequence reads: CASSEGRVTDTQYF. For the CDR3, the DNA is TGTGCCAGCAGTGAAGGCCGGGTAACAGATACGCAGTATTTT.

Of note for this clone: The same CDR3 is also encoded by other DNA sequences in this sample. CDR3 in DNA: TGTGCCAGCAGTGACCGGTGGGATCAGCCCCAGCATTTT. It specifies CASSDRWDQPQHF. The genes are TRBV6-1 and TRBJ1-5; D gene unclear. Deletions cut 3 bases from V and 5 bases from J, with 8 bases between. Germline V gene sequence: CDR1 MNHNS, CDR2 SASEGT. The length of the CDR3 is 13 residues.

This chain joins TRBV6-1 and TRBJ1-1; D is unclear. The CDR3 sequence is 13 residues long. Deletions cut 2 bases from V and 6 bases from J, with 10 bases between. Looked up from germline, CDR1 is MNHNS and CDR2 is SASEGT. CDR3 nucleotides: TGTGCCAGCAGTGAATCTGGGTCTCCTGAAGCTTTCTTT. Translated, it gives CASSESGSPEAFF.

The chain couples TRBV11-3 to TRBJ2-3; maybe TRBD2 (5 bases). CDR3 length: 13 residues. Germline V CDR1 and CDR2: SGHNT, YENEEA. V lost 5 bases and J 6 bases, leaving 12 bases between the germline ends. CDR3 residues: CASSRSPGDTQYF. CDR3 sequence (DNA): TGTGCCAGCAGCCGTAGCCCGGGGGATACGCAGTATTTT.

This clone appeared once. The J gene is TRBJ1-1, the V gene TRBV9; no firm D call. The CDR3 contains 13 residues. V shed 2 bases and J shed 4 bases, with 9 bases lying between them. Germline values: CDR1 SGDLS, CDR2 YYNGEE. CDR3 bases: TGTGCCAGCAGCGTTGGGCAGCTCACTGAAGCTTTCTTT. Its translation is CASSVGQLTEAFF. Using reference TRBV9 and TRBJ1-1 for the parts outside the CDR3, the full variable domain is DSGVTQTPKHLITATGQRVTLRCSPRSGDLSVYWYQQSLDQGLQFLIQYYNGEERAKGNILERFSAQQFPDLHSELNLSSLELGDSALYFCASSVGQLTEAFFGQGTRLTVV.

This clone was observed a handful of times. The chain carries TRBV19 and TRBJ1-3, with D hard to call. Deletions cut 5 bases from V and 3 bases from J, with 14 bases between. This CDR3 region has 15 residues. Germline CDR1 and CDR2: LNHDA and SQIVND (reference sequence). The CDR3, as DNA: TGTGCCAGTAGTGTGGGTCAGACTCATGGAAACACCATATATTTT. Its translation: CASSVGQTHGNTIYF.

The chain recombines TRBV4-2 with TRBJ2-1; 13 bases line up with TRBD2. V shed 1 base, J shed 9 bases, and the junction held 6 bases outside the gene matches. The CDR3 runs 16 residues. In germline, CDR1 is LGHNA, CDR2 YNFKEQ. CDR3 loop: CASSQAGGLAGSEQFF. For the CDR3, the DNA is TGTGCCAGCAGCCAAGCTGGGGGACTAGCGGGGAGTGAGCAGTTCTTC.

The chain has TRBV20-1 and TRBJ2-5; D is uncertain. The CDR3 spans 11 residues. Germline CDR1 and CDR2: DFQATT and SNEGSKA (reference sequence). Trimming removed 7 bases from V and 1 base from J, with 7 bases in between. The CDR3 spells CSVGFQETQYF. The CDR3 DNA is TGCAGTGTCGGCTTCCAAGAGACCCAGTACTTC.

The CDR3 DNA sequence: TGCAGCGCCGAGCCCCATGACACTGAAGCTTTCTTT. Protein product: CSAEPHDTEAFF. V usage is TRBV29-1 and J usage is TRBJ1-1; D not certain. Germline CDR1 reads SQVTM; CDR2 reads ANQGSEA. The V end was cut by 7 bases, the J end by 3 bases, with 12 bases between. This CDR3 contains 12 residues. Complete variable domain (other parts from reference TRBV29-1 and TRBJ1-1): SAVISQKPSRDICQRGTSLTIQCQVDSQVTMMFWYRQQPGQSLTLIATANQGSEATYESGFVIDKFPISRPNLTFSTLTVSNMSPEDSSIYLCSAEPHDTEAFFGQGTRLTVV.

This clone was counted once. V usage is TRBV5-1 and J usage is TRBJ1-1; D perhaps matches TRBD1 (6 bases). Per germline, CDR1 SGHRS and CDR2 YFSETQ. This CDR3 has 13 residues. V gave up 6 bases and J gave up 11 bases, with 20 bases separating them. CDR3 region: CASINNAGTSAFF. The CDR3 DNA reads TGCGCCAGCATCAACAACGCTGGGACAAGCGCTTTCTTT.

This chain joins TRBV5-4 and TRBJ1-2; D unresolved. CDR1 is SGHNT and CDR2 is YYREEE in the germline V gene (reference sequence). The CDR3 has 14 amino acids. V lost 0 bases and J lost 0, with 6 bases in between. Here the CDR3 DNA reads TGTGCCAGCAGCTTGGCCCCTGCTAACTATGGCTACACCTTC. Protein product: CASSLAPANYGYTF. Based on the CDR3 plus reference TRBV5-4 and TRBJ1-2, the full variable domain is ETGVTQSPTHLIKTRGQQVTLRCSSQSGHNTVSWYQQALGQGPQFIFQYYREEENGRGNFPPRFSGLQFPNYSSELNVNALELDDSALYLCASSLAPANYGYTFGSGTRLTVV.

The rearrangement links TRBV4-1 to TRBJ1-1; a possible D gene is TRBD1 (5 bases). CDR3 length: 15 residues. V lost 0 bases, J lost 4 bases, and 12 bases lay in between. From germline, CDR1 is MGHRA and CDR2 YSYEKL. The CDR3 DNA is TGCGCCAGCAGCCAAGAGGGTCAGGGAGGCACTGAAGCTTTCTTT. It translates to CASSQEGQGGTEAFF.

This chain connects TRBV5-1 to TRBJ1-3; a possible D gene is TRBD1 (5 bases). The CDR3 has 15 amino acids. CDR1 SGHRS and CDR2 YFSETQ come from the germline V gene. Deletions cut 2 bases from V and 0 bases from J, with 9 bases between. In DNA, the CDR3 is TGCGCCAGCAGCTTTGACGGGGCCTCTGGAAACACCATATATTTT. As protein: CASSFDGASGNTIYF.

This clone has more than one count but fewer than ten. The V call is TRBV4-2, the J call TRBJ2-5, with TRBD1 identical over 10 bases. V shed 4 bases, J shed 5 bases, and the junction held 7 bases outside the gene matches. Looked up from germline, CDR1 is LGHNA and CDR2 is YNFKEQ. This CDR3 has 15 amino acids. The CDR3 sequence: CASSPGTGEEETQYF. CDR3 coding DNA: TGTGCCAGCAGCCCTGGGACAGGGGAAGAGGAGACCCAGTACTTC.

The rearrangement uses TRBV5-1 and TRBJ2-1; TRBD2 agrees at 8 bases. Germline values: CDR1 SGHRS, CDR2 YFSETQ. V trimming: 3 bases; J trimming: 3 bases; junction bases outside the gene matches: 8. CDR3 size: 16 residues. CDR3 sequence: CASSSYGGADYNEQFF. The CDR3 DNA reads TGCGCCAGCAGCTCGTACGGGGGGGCCGACTACAATGAGCAGTTCTTC.